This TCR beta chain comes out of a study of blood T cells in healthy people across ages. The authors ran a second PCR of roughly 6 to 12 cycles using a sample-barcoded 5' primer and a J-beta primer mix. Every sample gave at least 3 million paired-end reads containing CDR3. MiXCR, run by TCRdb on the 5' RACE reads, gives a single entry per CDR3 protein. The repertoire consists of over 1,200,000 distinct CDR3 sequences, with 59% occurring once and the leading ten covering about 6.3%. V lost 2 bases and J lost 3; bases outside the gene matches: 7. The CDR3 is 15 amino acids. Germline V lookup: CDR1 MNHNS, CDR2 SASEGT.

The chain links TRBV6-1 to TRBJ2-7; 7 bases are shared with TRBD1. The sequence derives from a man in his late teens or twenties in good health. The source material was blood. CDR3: CASSEPLGTDYEQYF. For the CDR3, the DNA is TGTGCCAGCAGTGAACCTTTGGGGACAGACTACGAGCAGTACTTC.